This TCR beta chain was sequenced during a study of T cell responses to AZD1222 COVID-19 vaccine. The CDR3 has 19 residues. V gave up 0 bases and J gave up 0 bases; unmatched junction bases: 10. Profiling relied on immunoSEQ multiplex PCR, and the TCRdb table lists in-frame clones only, not all of them. The top ten clones hold roughly 9.8% of a sample with 150,000 to 200,000 clones, about 94% of them seen once. With respect to this clone: Its antigen is unidentified.

Overall study results and limits: With two AZD1222 doses given, Spike-specific TCR breadth and depth both rose. In a largely white British group with more females than males, clonal diversity was possibly underestimated.

Sequencing was performed on peripheral blood, taken on day 0 of AZD1222 vaccination. The TCR was taken from an adult in good health. V usage is TRBV5-3 and J usage is TRBJ1-5, with 9 bases aligning to TRBD1. TRBV5-3 belongs to the ORF category, with a function that is uncertain. The CDR3 sequence: CARSLVSGTGLYSNQPQHF. The CDR3, as DNA: TGTGCCAGAAGCTTGGTATCCGGGACAGGGCTTTATAGCAATCAGCCCCAGCATTTT.